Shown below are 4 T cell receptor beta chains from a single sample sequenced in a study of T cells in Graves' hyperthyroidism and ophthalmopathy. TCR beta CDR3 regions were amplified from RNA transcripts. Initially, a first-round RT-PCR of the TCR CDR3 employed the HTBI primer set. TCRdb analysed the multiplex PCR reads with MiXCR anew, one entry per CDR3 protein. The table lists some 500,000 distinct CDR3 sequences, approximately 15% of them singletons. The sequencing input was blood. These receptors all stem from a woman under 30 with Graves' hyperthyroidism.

CDR3 protein: CSASRQKNTEAFF. CDR3 DNA: TGCAGTGCTAGTCGGCAGAAGAACACTGAAGCTTTCTTT. This chain uses TRBV20-1 with TRBJ1-1; D is unclear. In germline, CDR1 is DFQATT, CDR2 SNEGSKA (reference sequence). Deletions cut 3 bases from V and 1 base from J, with 9 bases between. This CDR3 contains 13 residues.

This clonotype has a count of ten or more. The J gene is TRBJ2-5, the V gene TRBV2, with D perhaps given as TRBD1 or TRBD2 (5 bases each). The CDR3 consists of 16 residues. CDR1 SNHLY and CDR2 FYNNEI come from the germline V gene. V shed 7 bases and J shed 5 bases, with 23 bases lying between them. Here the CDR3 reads CASTVVRGRSLETQYF. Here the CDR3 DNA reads TGTGCCAGCACGGTCGTTCGGGGACGGTCATTGGAGACCCAGTACTTC.

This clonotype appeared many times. Here the CDR3 DNA reads TGCAGCGTTGGCGTTTACAATGAGCAGTTCTTC. It translates to CSVGVYNEQFF. The chain joins TRBV29-1 to TRBJ2-1; D gene ambiguous. Germline loops: CDR1 SQVTM, CDR2 ANQGSEA. The CDR3 has 11 residues. V lost 4 bases to trimming and J lost 4 bases, with 5 bases between them.

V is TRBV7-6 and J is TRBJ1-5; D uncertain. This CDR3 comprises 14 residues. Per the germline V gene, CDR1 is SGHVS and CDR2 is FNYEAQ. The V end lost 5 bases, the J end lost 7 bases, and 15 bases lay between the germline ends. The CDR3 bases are TGTGCCAGCAGCCCGCAGAGGTCTCGGCAGCCCCAGCATTTT. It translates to CASSPQRSRQPQHF.